This TCR beta chain was retrieved from a study of blood T cell repertoires in COVID-19 (dated by TCRdb to about 2020). About the study as a whole: Collaborator samples came from the United States, Italy and Spain and covered acute and convalescent phases of COVID-19. The prospective study material was composed of cDNA or gDNA derived from T cells, B-cell-depleted T cells, or PBMCs. The dataset comprised deeply sampled blood TCRbeta repertoires from subjects exposed to, actively infected with, or recovered from COVID-19. A freely available public database, intended as a resource for researchers studying the immune response to SARS-CoV-2, is where the repertoires were released. Samples came from the ongoing ImmuneRACE study (first 160 participants) plus 1,254 subjects from 6 global collaborators. The sample metadata nearly always contained a de-identified subject ID, COVID-19 status, age in years and sex. Where available, HLA class I and class II types were obtained from metadata supplied by the sample provider rather than from assay-based typing. Summary of the overall study and its limitations: The quantity of clinical and demographic metadata differed by source and by participant and was supplied without curation.

Trimming takes 2 bases from V and 7 bases from J, and the germline ends sit 11 bases apart. From the germline V gene, CDR1 is SNHLY and CDR2 is FYNNEI. Its CDR3 holds 14 amino acids, cysteine through phenylalanine. Of the read, only the CDR3 DNA is kept; its 42 bases are in frame from base 1. The collaborating institutions used their own protocols to collect whole blood in K2EDTA tubes. For TCRbeta analysis, collaborators shipped samples in one of three forms: frozen whole blood, isolated PBMCs, or DNA extracted from either of those sample types. The immunoSEQ Assay, a bias-controlled multiplex PCR, was used to amplify TCRbeta CDR3 regions from genomic DNA. The paper's processing steps were these. The number of nucleated cells in each sample was estimated by amplification of reference gene primers within the assay. To quantify the absolute abundance of each unique TCRbeta CDR3 rearrangement, sequence reads were collapsed and filtered. Productive Simpson clonality was computed per sample as the square root of Simpson's diversity index over productive rearrangements. TCRdb re-hosts the immuneACCESS table, in-frame sequences only. Its copies lack some clones; in the studies checked, an unresolved V gene accounts for under half of them, and the cause for the rest is not known. For V, J and clone size, that table is used; D and trimming come from the DNA. The sample table contains 52,000 or so clones; only one count was recorded for around nine tenths of them. The top ten hold about 8.5% of the sample.

As concerns this clone: Its target antigen remains unknown. No much larger clone exists at a distance of one base, and base qualities are not known.

The TCR sequence derives from a man aged 55 to 70 with active COVID-19. The sequence joins TRBV2 to TRBJ2-2; the D gene is perhaps TRBD2, on 6 matching bases. The sequenced sample consisted of peripheral blood. The CDR3 sequence is CASSEQGGGGELFF. Read as DNA, the sequence is TGTGCCAGCAGTGAACAGGGAGGAGGCGGGGAGCTGTTTTTT.